A selection of T cell receptor beta chains follows, all from one sample in a study of shared T cell receptors in the human thymus. Libraries were prepared by immunoSEQ multiplex PCR; TCRdb keeps only in-frame clonotypes and omits some of them. The sample includes hundreds of thousands of clones, 80% to 90% of them seen just once. The same sample was also used in a study of human thymus T cells.

The sample consisted of thymocytes. The source of these receptors is a boy younger than two with a congenital heart defect. The conserved cysteine and the conserved F or W are not part of the CDR3 here. Each record gives: clone size, J gene, CDR3 length, V gene, CDR3 protein. Some rows mark clone size as missing; the rest say once, few, many or name a class of expanded clone.

>NA|TRBJ2-7|13|TRBV4-3
ASSQETGPSYEQY
>once|TRBJ2-1|16|TRBV29-1
SVEGTGVLAGGVNEQF
>NA|TRBJ2-7|12|TRBV11-2
ASSLVVPVYEQY
>NA|TRBJ2-7|13|TRBV7-8
ASRPTSGGAFEQY
>NA|TRBJ2-1|14|TRBV25-1
ASSDLDRVRGNEQF
>NA|TRBJ2-3|13|TRBV25-1
ASSEYKLPPDTQY
>NA|TRBJ2-1|12|TRBV7-3
ASSPRDRGDEQF
>NA|TRBJ2-1|13|TRBV19
ASSIPGRAANEQF
>NA|TRBJ1-4|14|TRBV6-1
ASSVQTDATNEKLF
>NA|TRBJ1-6|12|TRBV6-1
ASSPRRDISPLH
>NA|TRBJ1-5|13|TRBV19
ASRIKQVSNQPQH
>NA|TRBJ2-7|14|TRBV28
ASSYPRGVPSYEQY
>NA|TRBJ1-1|11|TRBV4-2
ASSHLGTPEAF
>few|TRBJ1-6|10|TRBV28
ASSLLNSPLH
>NA|TRBJ2-1|16|TRBV4-3
ASSQVPHMLAGGNEQF
>NA|TRBJ2-3|14|TRBV5-4
ASSEHSGRSTDTQY
>NA|TRBJ2-1|10|TRBV7-3
ASSPGTLEQF
>NA|TRBJ1-5|11|TRBV5-5
ASSSEGNQPQH
>NA|TRBJ2-3|13|TRBV6-5
ASSYEGGPGDTQY
>NA|TRBJ2-7|16|TRBV27
ASSPSPPTGQPTYEQY
>NA|TRBJ1-4|13|TRBV19
ASSPSRATNEKLF
>NA|TRBJ1-6|12|TRBV2
ASSGPVLNSPLH
>NA|TRBJ1-5|14|TRBV18
ASSPPGEDSNQPQH
>NA|TRBJ2-7|8|TRBV28
ASSFDEQY
>NA|TRBJ1-3|13|TRBV27
ASSFRRTAGNTIY
>NA|TRBJ1-1|13|TRBV28
ASSCLGLKGTEAF
>NA|TRBJ2-1|15|TRBV7-6
ASSSGTSGGSYNEQF
>NA|TRBJ2-3|10|TRBV18
ASSPSRGTQY
>NA|TRBJ1-2|13|TRBV28
ASSPSPTDYYGYT
>NA|TRBJ1-3|14|TRBV28
ASRCQAPHSGNTIY
>NA|TRBJ2-1|13|TRBV5-1
ASSLLRGNYNEQF
>NA|TRBJ2-3|15|TRBV5-1
ASSLERSGRRTDTQY
>NA|TRBJ2-1|10|TRBV19
ASRRQDNEQF
>NA|TRBJ2-5|16|TRBV11-2
ASSLERTGEDGVETQY
>NA|TRBJ2-7|14|TRBV6-5
ASSYSNGAGVDEQY
>NA|TRBJ1-4|15|TRBV15
ATSRDHSGGGEEKLF
>NA|TRBJ1-3|15|TRBV5-5
ASSRASGGQSGNTIY
>NA|TRBJ2-1|13|TRBV5-8
ASSSGTSGSSEQF
>NA|TRBJ2-3|13|TRBV5-4
ASSLGREVGDTQY
>NA|TRBJ1-1|14|TRBV7-2
ASSVRDRPSGTEAF
>NA|TRBJ1-2|13|TRBV27
ASRPVGALYVGYT
>NA|TRBJ2-1|9|TRBV28
ASSAEGGEF
>NA|TRBJ1-1|12|TRBV27
ASSPTGQDTEAF
>NA|TRBJ1-5|17|TRBV6-1
ASSENRDNIEGPNQPQH
>NA|TRBJ2-2|20|TRBV29-1
SVATHGGATPFDRTRTGELF